This T cell receptor beta chain was obtained from a study of blood T cell repertoires in COVID-19 (dated by TCRdb to the early 2020s). Study-wide context: The collaborator samples originated in the United States, Italy and Spain and spanned the acute and convalescent phases of COVID-19. The material from the prospective study consisted of cDNA or gDNA derived from T cells, B-cell-depleted T cells, or PBMCs. Deeply sampled blood TCRbeta repertoires from subjects exposed to, actively infected with, or recovered from COVID-19 were included in the dataset. The repertoires were released in a freely available public database meant as a resource for research on the immune response to SARS-CoV-2. The samples were drawn from two sources: the first 160 participants of the ongoing ImmuneRACE study, and fewer than 1,500 subjects contributed by 6 global collaborators. Sample metadata almost always included a de-identified subject ID, COVID-19 status, age in years and sex. Where available, HLA class I and class II types were taken from metadata supplied by the sample provider and were not determined by assay-based typing. Overall study outcomes, separate from this receptor: Clinical and demographic metadata were provided uncurated, with the amount varying by source and participant.

The immunoSEQ Assay, a bias-controlled multiplex PCR, was used to amplify TCRbeta CDR3 regions from genomic DNA. The paper's processing steps were these. Within the assay, amplification of reference gene primers was used to estimate how many nucleated cells each sample contained. Sequence reads were collapsed and filtered to measure the absolute abundance of every unique TCRbeta CDR3 rearrangement. For each sample, productive Simpson clonality was calculated as the square root of Simpson's diversity index over productive rearrangements. The table was pulled from immuneACCESS by TCRdb, which kept in-frame rearrangements only. Such tables lose some clones; where checked, under half of the loss comes from unresolved V genes, and the rest has no known cause. That table is the source of V, J and clone size, and D and trimming were worked out from the DNA. The sample data list 360,000 or so clones, and around 90% of these were observed just once. The ten biggest clones cover around 7% of the sample.

Each collaborating institution followed its own protocols to collect whole blood in K2EDTA tubes. For TCRbeta analysis, collaborator samples were shipped as frozen whole blood, as isolated PBMCs, or as DNA extracted from either sample type. Points on this clone: What this receptor recognizes is not known. Base qualities are not provided; no much larger clone lies one nucleotide away.

This sequence originates from a man aged 18 to 30 with active or convalescent COVID-19. Sequencing was performed on peripheral blood.

The DNA sequence is as follows: TGTGCCTGGAGTCCGGGACACCCTAATGAAAAACTGTTTTTT. Protein translation: CAWSPGHPNEKLFF. This receptor chain uses TRBV30 and TRBJ1-4, with a tentative D gene TRBD1 over 6 matching bases. Looking up the germline V gene (reference sequence) yields CDR1 GTSNPN and CDR2 SVGIG. V gives up 2 bases and J gives up 3 bases, and the segment between their germline ends measures 10 bases. The CDR3, from cysteine to phenylalanine, totals 14 residues. The only DNA kept is the CDR3, 42 bases in frame from the first base.